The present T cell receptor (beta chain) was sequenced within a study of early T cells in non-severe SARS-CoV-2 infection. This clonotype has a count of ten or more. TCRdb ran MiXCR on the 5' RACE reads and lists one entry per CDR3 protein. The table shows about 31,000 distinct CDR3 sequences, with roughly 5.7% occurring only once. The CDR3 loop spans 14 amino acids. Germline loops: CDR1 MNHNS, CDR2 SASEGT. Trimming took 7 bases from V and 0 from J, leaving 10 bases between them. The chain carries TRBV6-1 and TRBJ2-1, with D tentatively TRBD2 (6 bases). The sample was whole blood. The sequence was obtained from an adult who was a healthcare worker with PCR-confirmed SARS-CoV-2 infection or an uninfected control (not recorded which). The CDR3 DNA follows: TGTGCCAGCACGGGAGCGGTCTCCTACAATGAGCAGTTCTTC. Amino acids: CASTGAVSYNEQFF.